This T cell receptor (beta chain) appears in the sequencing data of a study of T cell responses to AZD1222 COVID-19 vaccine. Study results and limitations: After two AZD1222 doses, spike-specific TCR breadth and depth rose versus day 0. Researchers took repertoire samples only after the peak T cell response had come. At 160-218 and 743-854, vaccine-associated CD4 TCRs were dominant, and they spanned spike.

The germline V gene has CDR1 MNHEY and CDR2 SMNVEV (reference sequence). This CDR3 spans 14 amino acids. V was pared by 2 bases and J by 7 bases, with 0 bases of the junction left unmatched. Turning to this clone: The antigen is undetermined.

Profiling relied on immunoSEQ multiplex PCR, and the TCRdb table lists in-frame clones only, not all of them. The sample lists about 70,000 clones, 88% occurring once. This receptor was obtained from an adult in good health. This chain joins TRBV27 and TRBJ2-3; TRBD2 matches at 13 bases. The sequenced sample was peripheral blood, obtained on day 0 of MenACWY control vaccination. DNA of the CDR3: TGTGCCAGCAGTTTAGGGACTAGCGGGAATACGCAGTATTTT. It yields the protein CASSLGTSGNTQYF.